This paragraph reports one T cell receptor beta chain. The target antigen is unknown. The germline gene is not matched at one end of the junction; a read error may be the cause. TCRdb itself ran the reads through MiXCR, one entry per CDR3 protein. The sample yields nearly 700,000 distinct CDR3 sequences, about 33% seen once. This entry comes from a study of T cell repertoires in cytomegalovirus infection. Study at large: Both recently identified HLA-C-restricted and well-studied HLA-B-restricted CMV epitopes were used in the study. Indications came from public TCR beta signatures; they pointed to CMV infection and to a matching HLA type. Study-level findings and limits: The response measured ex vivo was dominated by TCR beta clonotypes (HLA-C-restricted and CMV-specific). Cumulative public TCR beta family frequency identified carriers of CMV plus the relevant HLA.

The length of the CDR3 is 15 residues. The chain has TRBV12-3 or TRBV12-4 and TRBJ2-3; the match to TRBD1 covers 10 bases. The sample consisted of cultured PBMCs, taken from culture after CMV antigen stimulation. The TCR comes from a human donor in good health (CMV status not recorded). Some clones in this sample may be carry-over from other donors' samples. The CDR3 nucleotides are TGTGCCAGCATTTTAGGACAGGGGGGCACAGATACGCAGTATTTT. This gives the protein CASILGQGGTDTQYF.